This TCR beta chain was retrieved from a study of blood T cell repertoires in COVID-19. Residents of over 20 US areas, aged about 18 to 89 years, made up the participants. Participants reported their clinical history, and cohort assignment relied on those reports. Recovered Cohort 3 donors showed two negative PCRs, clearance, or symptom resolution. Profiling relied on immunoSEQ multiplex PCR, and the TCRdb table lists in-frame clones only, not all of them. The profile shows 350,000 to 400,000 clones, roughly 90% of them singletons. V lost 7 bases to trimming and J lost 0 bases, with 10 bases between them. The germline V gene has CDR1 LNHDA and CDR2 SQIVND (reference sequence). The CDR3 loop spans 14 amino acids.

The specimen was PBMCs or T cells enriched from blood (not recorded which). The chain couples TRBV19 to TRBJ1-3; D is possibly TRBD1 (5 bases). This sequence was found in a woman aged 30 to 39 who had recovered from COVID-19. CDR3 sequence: CASTGGYSGNTIYF. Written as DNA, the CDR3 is TGTGCCAGTACTGGGGGGTACTCTGGAAACACCATATATTTT.